This TCR beta chain is from a study of T cell responses to AZD1222 COVID-19 vaccine. Study results and limitations: Unmutated variant regions are reportedly targeted by nearly half of spike-specific TCRs. Baseline serostatus was positive in only a handful of AZD1222 recipients. At 160-218 and 743-854, vaccine-associated CD4 TCRs were dominant, and they spanned spike.

Only in-frame clones appear in the TCRdb table, and some are missing; sequencing was by immunoSEQ multiplex PCR. The sample comprises 100,000 to 140,000 clones, about 90% of which are singletons, and 4.8% rests with the top ten. About this clone: Its antigen remains unknown.

Here the sequenced sample was peripheral blood, taken 28 days after the second AZD1222 dose. The receptor was isolated from an adult who received the AZD1222 COVID-19 vaccine.

CDR3 coding DNA: TGTGCCAGCAGCTTAGCGCAAAGCGGGAGTGAGCAGTTCTTC. Encoded protein: CASSLAQSGSEQFF. The J gene is TRBJ2-1, the V gene TRBV7-2; 8 bases match TRBD2. V lost 0 bases, J lost 9 bases, and 4 bases stayed unmatched. The CDR3 spans 14 residues. Germline lookup yields CDR1 SGHTA and CDR2 FQGNSA.